This is a list of T cell receptor beta chains from one sample in a study of blood T cell repertoires in COVID-19. Sequencing was performed with immunoSEQ multiplex PCR; in TCRdb, only in-frame clones are kept and a portion is missing. This table holds approximately 37,000 clones, approximately 88% found once. Sample: peripheral blood. The receptor set was obtained from a man aged 45 to 65 with active COVID-19. Each CDR3 is given with its conserved first and last residue. A D gene is named only where the DNA matches it firmly.

J gene,D gene,V gene,CDR3 protein
TRBJ1-1,.,TRBV6-6,CASSYYQGLGTEAFF
TRBJ2-3,.,TRBV7-8,CASSAGDTQYF
TRBJ2-3,.,TRBV9,CASSVAVGHGTDTQYF
TRBJ1-5,.,TRBV10-2,CASTREHNQPQHF
TRBJ2-7,TRBD2,TRBV7-2,CASSPRTSGTYEQYF
TRBJ2-7,.,TRBV27,CASSLSWARVPYEQYF
TRBJ2-2,.,TRBV6-5,CASSYNSQPNTGELFF
TRBJ2-2,.,TRBV3-1/TRBV3-2,CASSLPLAEGAITGELFF
TRBJ1-1,.,TRBV7-9,CASSPAEAFF
TRBJ1-1,TRBD1,TRBV5-8,CASSLPDRALNTEAFF
TRBJ2-5,TRBD1,TRBV27,CASSLVEGAAPETQYF
TRBJ1-3,TRBD1,TRBV7-3,CASSLEDRASGNTIYF
TRBJ2-3,.,TRBV10-2,CASSDGSGVGPDTQYF
TRBJ2-1,TRBD2,TRBV5-1,CASSSVAGGGHNEQFF
TRBJ2-4,TRBD1,TRBV6-5,CASSPGTAYIQYF
TRBJ2-1,.,TRBV6-6,CASSGSSYNEQFF
TRBJ2-7,.,TRBV18,CASSPPSRRESYEQYF
TRBJ1-1,TRBD1,TRBV7-2,CASSLVRDRGAFF
TRBJ2-7,TRBD1,TRBV7-2,CASSLYTGASYEQYF
TRBJ2-7,.,TRBV18,CASSRDSPNEQYF
TRBJ2-3,.,TRBV3-1/TRBV3-2,CASSQDQSPYYSNRADTQYF
TRBJ2-5,.,TRBV10-3,CATTRQSQETQYF
TRBJ2-7,.,TRBV3-1/TRBV3-2,CASSQGNSIPYEQYF
TRBJ2-5,.,TRBV27,CASSLGTGGRETQYF
TRBJ2-7,TRBD2,TRBV6-4,CASRGLAGAPGVHEQYF
TRBJ2-6,TRBD2,TRBV27,CASSVTRGSGEIPGANVLTF
TRBJ1-6,TRBD1,TRBV7-8,CASSLAGTGTNSPLHF
TRBJ2-2,.,TRBV5-1,CASSLVSGQGVPGELFF
TRBJ1-3,.,TRBV19,CASSTDYRESGNTIYF
TRBJ2-1,.,TRBV19,CASSEDGGPEQFF
TRBJ1-1,.,TRBV19,CASSMLGTDTEAFF
TRBJ2-2,.,TRBV6-6,CAIRGASGELFF
TRBJ2-1,.,TRBV19,CASRIAVTSYNEQFF
TRBJ2-7,TRBD1,TRBV4-1,CASSLEEDRGYEQYF
TRBJ1-5,.,TRBV12-2,CASRDKPGGRYQPQHF
TRBJ2-7,TRBD1,TRBV6-5,CASSRRQGDHEQYF
TRBJ1-5,TRBD1,TRBV11-2,CASSLDRDRGGQPQHF
TRBJ2-7,.,TRBV6-5,CASRSRGQVLF
TRBJ1-4,.,TRBV5-5,CASSLVGVWEKLFF
TRBJ2-5,.,TRBV9,CASSPHGSTEETQYF
TRBJ1-5,.,TRBV6-5,CATRQPADQPQHF
TRBJ2-6,.,TRBV3-1/TRBV3-2,CASSQDPVVFSGANVLTF
TRBJ2-7,TRBD2,TRBV7-9,CASSLASGTSGYEQYF
TRBJ2-5,.,TRBV5-1,CASSPYTGTGGQETQYF
TRBJ1-6,.,TRBV27,CASSLSLRGSNSPLHF
TRBJ2-1,.,TRBV28,CASSLRGLWQFF
TRBJ2-2,.,TRBV4-3,CASSHLPPPGSYSNTGELFF
TRBJ1-1,.,TRBV29-1,CSVPGNTEAFF
TRBJ1-3,TRBD1,TRBV6-5,CASSYTGTGGNTIYF
TRBJ2-7,.,TRBV13,CASSLTATNEQYF